This T cell receptor beta chain emerged from a study of shared clonotypes between healthy human individuals. Notes on the study in general: Rarefaction curves obtained for sorted subsets showed sequencing incomplete despite large depth. Clonotypes not shared had lower generation probabilities than those common to all four donors.

Germline lookup yields CDR1 MDHEN and CDR2 SYDVKM. The CDR3 has 17 residues. Trimming at V came to 4 bases and at J to 4 bases, leaving 12 bases not matched to a gene. In the sorted-subset replicate PCRs, 200 ng DNA, 25,000 to 35,000 T cell genomes, was used. Clones were sequenced by immunoSEQ multiplex PCR, and TCRdb holds only the in-frame ones, with some missing. The sample lists fewer than 1 million clones; roughly 96% were seen once. With respect to this clone: Its specificity is not known.

Naive CD8 isolation took CD45RO-negative cells positively selected for CCR7 and excluded terminally differentiated effector memory CD45RA+ cells. The V and J genes are TRBV28 and TRBJ2-3; TRBD1 aligns across 9 bases. The receptor comes from a young man in good health. The specimen sequenced was naive CD8+ T cells sorted from blood. The CDR3 DNA reads TGTGCCAGCAGTTCCCGGGACAGGGTGGTGATGGCAGATACGCAGTATTTT. As protein: CASSSRDRVVMADTQYF. The whole variable domain, remainder taken from reference TRBV28 and TRBJ2-3, is DVKVTQSSRYLVKRTGEKVFLECVQDMDHENMFWYRQDPGLGLRLIYFSYDVKMKEKGDIPEGYSVSREKKERFSLILESASTNQTSMYLCASSSRDRVVMADTQYFGPGTRLTVL.